The present TCR beta chain was sequenced within a study of T cells in Graves' hyperthyroidism and ophthalmopathy. Findings and caveats of the study: Blood also held most thyroid clonotypes expanded beyond 0.001.

The study enrolled patients aged 18 to 65 with newly diagnosed hyperthyroidism of under 2 months' duration. Orbital computed tomography and thyroid ultrasound, together with serum TRAb and thyroxine and clinical symptoms, were used for diagnoses. There are many counts of this clonotype. Its antigen is not identified. CDR1 LNHDA and CDR2 SQIVND come from the germline V gene (reference sequence). There are 19 residues in the CDR3. Trimming removed 4 bases from V and 0 bases from J; junction bases left unmatched: 13. Amplified regions were TCR beta CDR3 sequences from RNA transcripts. HTBI primers drove first-round RT-PCR of the TCR CDR3. From the multiplex PCR reads, TCRdb called clonotypes with MiXCR, one entry per CDR3 protein. The sample lists approximately 49,000 distinct CDR3 sequences, approximately 58% occurring once.

The sample was peripheral blood or thyroid tissue (not recorded which). The chain uses TRBV19 and TRBJ1-5, with 9 bases that match TRBD1. The sequence was collected from a man aged 18 to 30 with Graves' hyperthyroidism. The CDR3: CASSKTWTGDVYSNQPQHF. CDR3 in DNA: TGTGCCAGTAGTAAAACATGGACAGGGGATGTCTATAGCAATCAGCCCCAGCATTTT.